A single sample gave rise to the 18 T cell receptor beta chains below, sequenced in a study of shared clonotypes between healthy human individuals. Using immunoSEQ multiplex PCR, the repertoire was profiled, and TCRdb retains in-frame clones only, with some absent. The sample consists of about 230,000 clones, approximately 65% of them appearing once. Sequenced sample: memory CD4+ T cells sorted from blood. Subset noted: CD45RA-negative fraction. The receptors were sampled from a young man in good health.

The chain joins TRBV6-5 to TRBJ2-1; 7 nucleotides agree with TRBD2. This CDR3 has 13 amino acids. Germline V lookup: CDR1 MNHEY, CDR2 SVGAGI. The V segment lost 6 bases and the J segment 12 bases; nucleotides outside the gene matches: 11. The CDR3 spells CASRGLAESRQFF. CDR3 DNA: TGTGCCAGCAGGGGGCTAGCGGAAAGTAGGCAGTTCTTC.

The chain has TRBV11-2 and TRBJ2-3; D remains unclear. Trimming stripped 1 base from V and 3 bases from J, with 5 bases between. Germline CDR1 is SGHAT and CDR2 is FQNNGV. The CDR3 is 13 amino acids. The CDR3 is CASSLGPTDTQYF. The DNA of the CDR3 is TGTGCCAGCAGCTTAGGCCCGACAGATACGCAGTATTTT. The whole variable domain, remainder taken from reference TRBV11-2 and TRBJ2-3, is EAGVAQSPRYKIIEKRQSVAFWCNPISGHATLYWYQQILGQGPKLLIQFQNNGVVDDSQLPKDRFSAERLKGVDSTLKIQPAKLEDSAVYLCASSLGPTDTQYFGPGTRLTVL.

This rearrangement joins TRBV15 to TRBJ2-1; possibly TRBD2 for D (5 bases). Germline V lookup: CDR1 LNHNV, CDR2 YYDKDF (reference sequence). CDR3 length equals 15 residues. Between the trimmed V and J ends, which lost 0 bases and 3 bases, there was a span of 9 bases. CDR3 DNA sequence: TGTGCCACCAGCAGAGAAGGCGGGTTCTACAATGAGCAGTTCTTC. The encoded protein is CATSREGGFYNEQFF.

The rearrangement links TRBV19 to TRBJ2-7; 7 bases agree with TRBD1. Germline lookup yields CDR1 LNHDA and CDR2 SQIVND (reference sequence). CDR3 size: 14 residues. The V gene end was trimmed by 3 bases and the J gene end by 1 base; junction bases not matched to a gene: 3. The CDR3 is CASSIQDRSYEQYF. As DNA, the CDR3 is TGTGCCAGTAGTATTCAGGACAGGTCCTACGAGCAGTACTTC.

This rearrangement joins TRBV18 to TRBJ2-3; D gene ambiguous. The CDR3 is 15 residues long. V was trimmed by 4 bases and J by 3 bases, leaving 14 bases between them. Germline values: CDR1 KGHSH, CDR2 LQKENI. In nucleotides, the CDR3 is TGTGCCAGCTCACTGCAGATGAGTTCGACAGATACGCAGTATTTT. This gives the protein CASSLQMSSTDTQYF.

This chain links TRBV10-1 with TRBJ1-2, with 7 bases fitting TRBD1. The V gene end was trimmed by 3 bases and the J gene end by 8 bases; junction bases not matched to a gene: 6. CDR3 length: 13 residues. Germline V gene sequence: CDR1 WNHNN, CDR2 SYGVQD (reference sequence). CDR3 loop: CASSDDREGGYTF. The CDR3 nucleotides are TGCGCCAGCAGTGACGACAGGGAAGGAGGCTACACCTTC.

V usage is TRBV5-8 and J usage is TRBJ1-1; D gene uncertain. Per the germline V gene, CDR1 is SGHTS and CDR2 is YDEGEE. The CDR3 is 15 residues long. V lost 0 bases, J lost 0 bases, and 9 bases lay in between. As DNA, the CDR3 is TGTGCCAGCAGCTTGGGCCAGACCATGAACACTGAAGCTTTCTTT. Translating gives CASSLGQTMNTEAFF.

This rearrangement joins TRBV30 to TRBJ1-1; tentatively, D is TRBD1 (5 bases). There are 14 residues in the CDR3. V lost 4 bases and J lost 6, with 18 bases in between. CDR1 and CDR2 (germline): GTSNPN, SVGIG (reference sequence). The chain's CDR3 is CAWTPGTRSSEAFF. The CDR3 DNA is TGTGCCTGGACTCCCGGGACTCGATCCTCTGAAGCTTTCTTT.

CDR3 in amino acids: CASSSTGTETGNTIYF. CDR3 nucleotides: TGTGCCAGCAGCTCCACGGGGACGGAGACTGGAAACACCATATATTTT. The chain links TRBV11-3 to TRBJ1-3, with D perhaps matching TRBD1 (5 bases). This CDR3 comprises 16 residues. The germline V gene encodes CDR1 SGHNT and CDR2 YENEEA. The ends were cut back, 4 bases at V and 2 bases at J, with 15 bases in the middle.

The CDR3: CASSPNAVSGANVLTF. The CDR3 region has the DNA TGCGCCAGCAGCCCAAATGCGGTCTCTGGGGCCAACGTCCTGACTTTC. The rearrangement links TRBV5-1 to TRBJ2-6; the D is unclear. V lost 4 bases and J lost 0, with 11 bases in between. From germline, CDR1 is SGHRS and CDR2 YFSETQ. CDR3 size: 16 residues. Full variable domain (missing parts from reference TRBV5-1 and TRBJ2-6): KAGVTQTPRYLIKTRGQQVTLSCSPISGHRSVSWYQQTPGQGLQFLFEYFSETQRNKGNFPGRFSGRQFSNSRSEMNVSTLELGDSALYLCASSPNAVSGANVLTFGAGSRLTVL.

The chain recombines TRBV7-9 with TRBJ2-7, with TRBD2 matching 8 bases. This CDR3 has 17 residues. Germline lookup yields CDR1 SEHNR and CDR2 FQNEAQ (reference sequence). With 4 bases clipped from V and 5 bases from J, the junction kept 16 bases outside the gene matches. CDR3 loop: CASSSATGPGLVHEQYF. Here the CDR3 DNA reads TGTGCCAGCAGCTCGGCTACGGGGCCGGGACTAGTACACGAGCAGTACTTC.

The CDR3 is CASSLGSSGANVLTF. DNA for the CDR3: TGTGCCAGCAGCTTAGGAAGCTCTGGGGCCAACGTCCTGACTTTC. The chain links TRBV5-5 to TRBJ2-6; D is undetermined. The CDR3 loop spans 15 amino acids. The V gene lost 2 bases and the J gene lost 0 bases, with 6 bases spanning the gap. The germline gives CDR1 SGHKS, CDR2 YYEKEE (reference sequence).

The chain is built from TRBV7-2 and TRBJ1-1; tentative D call: TRBD1 (6 bases). Trimming shortened V by 5 bases and J by 0 bases, and 13 bases separated the two germline ends. CDR1 and CDR2 (germline): SGHTA, FQGNSA. The CDR3 has 15 residues. The CDR3 sequence: CASSILGGMNTEAFF. The CDR3 bases are TGTGCCAGCAGCATATTAGGGGGAATGAACACTGAAGCTTTCTTT.

This chain links TRBV9 with TRBJ2-1; 8 bases agree with TRBD2. Germline loops: CDR1 SGDLS, CDR2 YYNGEE. Losses at the gene ends were 4 bases for V and 7 bases for J; bases not matched to a gene: 13. The CDR3 length is 16 residues. CDR3 region: CASSTPAGGVVNEQFF. The CDR3 bases are TGTGCCAGCAGCACCCCGGCGGGAGGAGTGGTGAATGAGCAGTTCTTC.

The rearrangement uses TRBV7-2 and TRBJ2-3; D unresolved. Germline V CDR1 and CDR2: SGHTA, FQGNSA. Trimming took off 6 bases at V and 5 bases at J, with 18 bases between the two ends. The CDR3 spans 15 residues. The CDR3 protein is CASRSNSKPGDTQYF. The CDR3 coding sequence is TGTGCCAGCAGGTCCAACTCGAAGCCCGGAGATACGCAGTATTTT.

V and J are TRBV6-1 and TRBJ1-4; 7 nucleotides agree with TRBD1. Germline V gene lookup returns CDR1 MNHNS and CDR2 SASEGT. This CDR3 comprises 14 residues. V shed 6 bases, J shed 7 bases, and the junction held 8 bases outside the gene matches. Here the CDR3 reads CASRRTGDGEKLFF. For the CDR3, the DNA is TGTGCCAGCAGAAGGACAGGAGACGGTGAAAAACTGTTTTTT.

This clone was seen a few times. In the same sample, other DNA sequences code for this CDR3. The chain carries TRBV9 and TRBJ1-1; weak D call: TRBD1 (6 bases). Trimming removed 0 bases at V and 3 bases at J, with 9 bases between. Looked up from germline, CDR1 is SGDLS and CDR2 is YYNGEE. The CDR3 runs 14 residues. The CDR3 reads CASSVGQEDTEAFF. The CDR3 DNA is TGTGCCAGCAGCGTAGGACAGGAGGACACTGAAGCTTTCTTT.

The chain employs TRBV29-1 and TRBJ2-2, with D uncertain. The CDR3 length is 13 residues. Per the germline V gene, CDR1 is SQVTM and CDR2 is ANQGSEA. CDR3 nucleotides: TGCACGGCCAAGTGGTTGAACACCGGGGAGCTGTTTTTT. Translated: CTAKWLNTGELFF.